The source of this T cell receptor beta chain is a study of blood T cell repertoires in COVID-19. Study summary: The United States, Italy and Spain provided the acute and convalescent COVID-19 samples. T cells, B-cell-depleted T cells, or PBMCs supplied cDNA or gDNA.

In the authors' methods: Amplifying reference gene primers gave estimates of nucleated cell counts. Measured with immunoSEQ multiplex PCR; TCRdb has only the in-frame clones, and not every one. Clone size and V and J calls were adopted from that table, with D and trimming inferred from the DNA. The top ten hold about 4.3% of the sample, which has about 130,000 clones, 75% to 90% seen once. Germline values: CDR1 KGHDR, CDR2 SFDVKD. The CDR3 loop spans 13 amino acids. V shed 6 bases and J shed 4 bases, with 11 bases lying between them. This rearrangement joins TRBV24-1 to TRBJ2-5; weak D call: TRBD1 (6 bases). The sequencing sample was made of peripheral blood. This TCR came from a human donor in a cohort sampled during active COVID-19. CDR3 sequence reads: CATSRKGGETQYF. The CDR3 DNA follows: TGTGCCACCAGTCGGAAAGGGGGAGAGACCCAGTACTTC.